A selection of T cell receptor beta chains follows, all from one sample in a study of cytomegalovirus exposure and HLA in healthy donors. The assay was immunoSEQ multiplex PCR, and TCRdb's table has in-frame clones only and misses some. Found here are some 190,000 clones, approximately 78% of them singletons; the top ten hold roughly 13%. Specimen: PBMCs. The source of these receptors is a woman aged 25 to 39 in good health and CMV-seropositive. CDR3s include the opening cysteine and the closing phenylalanine or tryptophan. Fields, in order: CDR3 length, V gene, J gene, CDR3 protein.

length: 13; V: TRBV5-8; J: TRBJ1-2; CDR3: CASSPHESYGYTF
length: 21; V: TRBV1; J: TRBJ2-1; CDR3: CTSSQSDFPTASGASYNEQFF
length: 11; V: TRBV6-5; J: TRBJ2-7; CDR3: CASSKLNEQYF
length: 15; V: TRBV6-5; J: TRBJ1-3; CDR3: CASSGDTSSGNTIYF
length: 14; V: TRBV1; J: TRBJ2-5; CDR3: CTSSQGELQETQYF
length: 15; V: TRBV14; J: TRBJ2-5; CDR3: CASSRTTAHQETQYF
length: 15; V: TRBV7-3; J: TRBJ2-1; CDR3: CASSPLGGGLNEQFF
length: 13; V: TRBV7-3; J: TRBJ2-3; CDR3: CASSYQSTDTQYF
length: 17; V: TRBV5-1; J: TRBJ2-5; CDR3: CASSLSSGGLGIGTQYF
length: 14; V: TRBV2; J: TRBJ2-5; CDR3: CASSEDELRETQYF
length: 15; V: TRBV4-3; J: TRBJ2-5; CDR3: CASSQFLAGEETQYF
length: 14; V: TRBV7-6; J: TRBJ2-1; CDR3: CASSFGQGYNEQFF
length: 13; V: TRBV7-9; J: TRBJ2-7; CDR3: CASSPVDMPEQYF
length: 13; V: TRBV6-6; J: TRBJ1-4; CDR3: CASSPGGIEKLFF
length: 12; V: TRBV7-9; J: TRBJ2-7; CDR3: CASDGGYHEQYF
length: 15; V: TRBV11-3; J: TRBJ2-1; CDR3: CASSFVTSGRGEQFF
length: 15; V: TRBV7-2; J: TRBJ1-3; CDR3: CASSSNTGPGNTIYF
length: 17; V: TRBV28; J: TRBJ1-1; CDR3: CASTDWGKGDSHTEAFF
length: 14; V: TRBV5-4; J: TRBJ2-7; CDR3: CASSLGQGSYEQYF
length: 16; V: TRBV2; J: TRBJ2-3; CDR3: CASSDPSGGSTDTQYF
length: 16; V: TRBV28; J: TRBJ1-2; CDR3: CASSLFARSRNYGYTF
length: 13; V: TRBV4-2; J: TRBJ1-4; CDR3: CASSQGVNEKLFF
length: 15; V: TRBV5-5; J: TRBJ2-1; CDR3: CASSLSKSSYNEQFF
length: 15; V: TRBV5-1; J: TRBJ2-1; CDR3: CASSWTSGSRNEQFF
length: 13; V: TRBV28; J: TRBJ2-5; CDR3: CASSLSEKETQYF
length: 15; V: TRBV5-5; J: TRBJ1-5; CDR3: CASSLAGSGNQPQHF
length: 14; V: TRBV30; J: TRBJ2-1; CDR3: CAWRRSGSGDEQFF
length: 15; V: TRBV18; J: TRBJ1-5; CDR3: CASSPTGLSNQPQHF
length: 15; V: TRBV25-1; J: TRBJ1-5; CDR3: CASSGLTGEDQPQHF
length: 14; V: TRBV5-1; J: TRBJ2-7; CDR3: CASSFGAGGYEQYF
length: 15; V: TRBV30; J: TRBJ2-7; CDR3: CAWSGSRGSSYEQYF
length: 13; V: TRBV2; J: TRBJ1-2; CDR3: CASNQRLNYGYTF
length: 15; V: TRBV5-1; J: TRBJ1-2; CDR3: CASSPGAGVDYGYTF
length: 16; V: TRBV19; J: TRBJ2-3; CDR3: CASSLLLAGGADTQYF
length: 14; V: TRBV5-4; J: TRBJ2-5; CDR3: CASSRDRGQETQYF
length: 15; V: TRBV25-1; J: TRBJ2-1; CDR3: CASSESRRGNNEQFF
length: 18; V: TRBV18; J: TRBJ1-6; CDR3: CASSPLGLGQGLNSPLHF
length: 15; V: TRBV7-9; J: TRBJ2-1; CDR3: CASRNASLGGNEQFF
length: 19; V: TRBV2; J: TRBJ2-1; CDR3: CASSSGTSGPLSPYNEQFF
length: 15; V: TRBV5-1; J: TRBJ2-3; CDR3: CASSLGGGTTDTQYF
length: 11; V: TRBV30; J: TRBJ2-1; CDR3: CAWRQGRSQFF
length: 15; V: TRBV28; J: TRBJ1-1; CDR3: CASKEAGALNTEAFF
length: 16; V: TRBV6-1; J: TRBJ1-4; CDR3: CASSAYRGHTNEKLFF
length: 16; V: TRBV7-7; J: TRBJ2-5; CDR3: CASSLAGTSGLETQYF
length: 15; V: TRBV9; J: TRBJ1-6; CDR3: CASSVDEVRGTPLHF